This TCR beta chain derives from a study of vaccination and CD4 T cells after COVID-19. Study results and caveats: A comparatively limited set of convalescent patients was examined, with no early post-infection timepoints. For convalescent patients, a median around 90% of reactive clones surfaced exclusively after vaccination.

As to this clonotype: Its antigen is as yet unknown.

V lost 2 bases to trimming and J lost 4 bases, with 7 bases between them. There are 13 residues in the CDR3. Germline values: CDR1 WNHNN, CDR2 SYGVQD (reference sequence). TCRdb independently ran MiXCR on the PCR reads; one entry per CDR3 protein. Among around 14,000 distinct CDR3 sequences, 69% were seen once, and the ten largest hold less than 1.5%. The receptor comes from a human donor who had recovered from COVID-19. The sequenced sample was CD4+ T cells from blood, obtained after SARS-CoV-2 vaccination. The rearrangement joins TRBV10-1 to TRBJ2-3; D gene unclear. CDR3 nucleotide sequence: TGCGCCAGCAGTGAGAATATGGCAGATACGCAGTATTTT. Its protein is CASSENMADTQYF.